Below are 21 T cell receptor beta chains sequenced from a single sample in a study of blood T cell repertoires in COVID-19. The table came from immunoSEQ multiplex PCR; TCRdb's copy has only in-frame clones and leaves some out. In the table there are under 200,000 clones, around 87% of which are singletons. Sequencing was performed on peripheral blood. The origin of the receptors is a man in his forties with active or convalescent COVID-19.

The chain recombines TRBV2 with TRBJ2-3; TRBD2 matches 7 bases. This CDR3 has 15 residues. The germline gives CDR1 SNHLY, CDR2 FYNNEI. V lost 7 bases, J lost 3 bases, and 10 bases stayed unmatched. CDR3 region: CASTGLERGTDTQYF. For the CDR3, the DNA is TGTGCCAGCACTGGACTGGAGCGGGGAACAGATACGCAGTATTTT.

This chain connects TRBV5-1 to TRBJ2-2, with D tentatively TRBD1 (6 bases). The CDR3 runs to 17 residues. CDR1 and CDR2 from the germline V gene are SGHRS and YFSETQ. Trimming stripped 0 bases from V and 2 bases from J, with 14 bases between. CDR3 residues: CASSLEPGTPNTGELFF. The CDR3 region has the DNA TGCGCCAGCAGCTTGGAACCCGGGACACCTAACACCGGGGAGCTGTTTTTT. Together with reference TRBV5-1 and TRBJ2-2, the CDR3 gives the full variable domain: KAGVTQTPRYLIKTRGQQVTLSCSPISGHRSVSWYQQTPGQGLQFLFEYFSETQRNKGNFPGRFSGRQFSNSRSEMNVSTLELGDSALYLCASSLEPGTPNTGELFFGEGSRLTVL.

The chain joins TRBV6-5 to TRBJ1-4, with D tentatively TRBD1 (5 bases). The V and J ends lost 8 bases and 8 bases respectively, with 12 bases between them. Germline V lookup: CDR1 MNHEY, CDR2 SVGAGI. The CDR3 runs to 12 residues. CDR3 in amino acids: CASRRGEEKLFF. The CDR3 region has the DNA TGTGCCAGCCGTAGGGGCGAAGAAAAACTGTTTTTT.

V is TRBV5-1 and J is TRBJ2-6, with D perhaps TRBD1 (6 bases). V lost 2 bases, J lost 0 bases, and 12 bases lay in between. The CDR3 is made up of 17 amino acids. CDR1 is SGHRS, CDR2 YFSETQ, per germline. CDR3 nucleotide sequence: TGCGCCAGCAGCTTATGGACAGAAGTCTCTGGGGCCAACGTCCTGACTTTC. Translating it yields CASSLWTEVSGANVLTF.

A word on this clone: Other nucleotide sequences from this sample produce the same CDR3. The chain uses TRBV30 and TRBJ2-6; D possibly corresponds to TRBD1 (6 bases). Deletions cut 2 bases from V and 1 base from J, with 6 bases between. Germline CDR1 reads GTSNPN; CDR2 reads SVGIG (reference sequence). The CDR3 totals 14 residues. CDR3 sequence (DNA): TGTGCCTGGAGTACAGGGTCTGGGGCCAACGTCCTGACTTTC. This codes for CAWSTGSGANVLTF.

The V call is TRBV27, the J call TRBJ1-1, with D perhaps TRBD1 (6 bases). CDR3 length: 14 residues. CDR1 and CDR2 (germline): MNHEY, SMNVEV (reference sequence). Trimming stripped 2 bases from V and 2 bases from J, with 9 bases between. The CDR3 DNA reads as TGTGCCAGCAGTTTAATGGACAGCAACACTGAAGCTTTCTTT. This codes for CASSLMDSNTEAFF.

This clone is a singleton in its sample. This chain connects TRBV29-1 to TRBJ1-2; 7 positions match TRBD1. V was clipped by 3 bases and J by 6 bases; unmatched bases: 4. The germline V gene encodes CDR1 SQVTM and CDR2 ANQGSEA. This CDR3 has 12 residues. The CDR3 here is CSVDRGAHGYTF. For the CDR3, the DNA is TGCAGCGTTGACAGGGGGGCTCATGGCTACACCTTC.

Here the CDR3 reads CASSFEVIGKAFF. CDR3 coding DNA: TGTGCCAGCAGTTTTGAGGTGATCGGAAAAGCTTTCTTT. The J gene is TRBJ1-1, the V gene TRBV28; D uncertain. V lost 3 bases and J 9 bases, leaving 14 bases between the germline ends. The CDR3 contains 13 residues. Germline V lookup: CDR1 MDHEN, CDR2 SYDVKM.

The CDR3 is CASSTDRYEQYF. The CDR3 DNA sequence: TGTGCCAGCAGCACTGACAGGTACGAGCAGTACTTC. The chain joins TRBV6-5 to TRBJ2-7, with a tentative D call TRBD1 (6 bases). Per the germline V gene, CDR1 is MNHEY and CDR2 is SVGAGI. CDR3 length: 12 residues. The V end was cut by 6 bases, the J end by 4 bases, with 10 bases between.

J is TRBJ1-6 and V is TRBV3-1 (or the pseudogene TRBV3-2); the D is unclear. V was trimmed by 1 base and J by 5 bases, leaving 6 bases between them. The germline gives CDR1 LGHDT, CDR2 YNNKEL (reference sequence). The length of the CDR3 is 14 residues. CDR3 DNA: TGTGCCAGCAGCCAAGGGCAGAATAATTCACCCCTCCACTTT. It specifies CASSQGQNNSPLHF.

The chain couples TRBV11-2 to TRBJ1-2, with no clear D. This CDR3 has 14 residues. V was clipped by 1 base and J by 7 bases, with 13 bases between them. Germline CDR1 SGHAT, CDR2 FQNNGV. The CDR3: CASSLVVAGFGYTF. CDR3 coding DNA: TGTGCCAGCAGCTTAGTAGTTGCGGGGTTTGGCTACACCTTC.

V usage is TRBV4-1 and J usage is TRBJ1-4, with D hard to call. Germline assignment: CDR1 MGHRA and CDR2 YSYEKL. V was cut by 0 bases and J by 0 bases, with 5 bases left in between. This CDR3 contains 15 residues. The CDR3 is CASSQESATNEKLFF. CDR3 nucleotides: TGCGCCAGCAGCCAAGAGAGTGCAACTAATGAAAAACTGTTTTTT.

The chain has TRBV23-1 and TRBJ2-5, with D possibly matching TRBD2 (8 bases). TRBV23-1 is an ORF for which the function is uncertain. CDR3 length: 22 residues. Trimming pared 4 bases from V and 2 bases from J, leaving 35 bases between. The CDR3 sequence: CASSRCYRDSRAGGRQQETQYF. CDR3 DNA sequence: TGCGCCAGCAGTCGATGCTACCGGGACAGTCGCGCGGGGGGTCGGCAACAAGAGACCCAGTACTTC.

The gene calls are TRBV30 and TRBJ1-2; 7 nucleotides line up with TRBD1. The V gene's germline CDR1 is GTSNPN and CDR2 SVGIG (reference sequence). Germline trimming cut 4 bases from V and 4 bases from J; bases unmatched to any gene: 3. The CDR3 loop spans 12 amino acids. CDR3 DNA: TGTGCCTGGACACAGGGGAGCTATGGCTACACCTTC. Amino acid sequence: CAWTQGSYGYTF. The complete variable domain, with remaining parts taken from reference TRBV30 and TRBJ1-2, reads SQTIHQWPATLVQPVGSPLSLECTVEGTSNPNLYWYRQAAGRGLQLLFYSVGIGQISSEVPQNLSASRPQDRQFILSSKKLLLSDSGFYLCAWTQGSYGYTFGSGTRLTVV.

The V call is TRBV18, the J call TRBJ2-1, with 7 nucleotides matching TRBD1. From germline, CDR1 is KGHSH and CDR2 LQKENI. The J segment lost 3 bases and the V segment lost 2 bases, leaving 10 bases of the junction unmatched. This CDR3 has 17 amino acids. CDR3 loop: CASSPYSSSGGYNEQFF. CDR3 DNA sequence: TGTGCCAGCTCACCATACTCCAGCTCAGGGGGCTACAATGAGCAGTTCTTC. Using reference TRBV18 and TRBJ2-1 for the parts outside the CDR3, the full variable domain is NAGVMQNPRHLVRRRGQEARLRCSPMKGHSHVYWYRQLPEEGLKFMVYLQKENIIDESGMPKERFSAEFPKEGPSILRIQQVVRGDSAAYFCASSPYSSSGGYNEQFFGPGTRLTVL.

The chain links TRBV5-4 to TRBJ2-7, with D perhaps TRBD2 (5 bases). Germline V gene lookup returns CDR1 SGHNT and CDR2 YYREEE (reference sequence). The CDR3 loop spans 14 amino acids. V was trimmed by 0 bases and J by 3 bases, leaving 10 bases between them. The CDR3, as DNA: TGTGCCAGCAGCTTGGCCGGGGAGAACTACGAGCAGTACTTC. Protein: CASSLAGENYEQYF.

This chain connects TRBV3-1 (or the pseudogene TRBV3-2) to TRBJ2-1, with a tentative D call TRBD2 (5 bases). Germline assignment: CDR1 LGHDT and CDR2 YNNKEL (reference sequence). This CDR3 has 15 amino acids. V lost 0 bases, J lost 5 bases, and 11 bases lay in between. Here the CDR3 reads CASSQDLVRDNEQFF. In DNA, the CDR3 is TGTGCCAGCAGCCAAGATCTTGTGCGGGACAATGAGCAGTTCTTC.

The chain employs TRBV7-9 and TRBJ2-5, with 7 bases matching TRBD1. The ends lost 2 bases at V and 2 bases at J; junction bases unmatched: 5. The CDR3 consists of 15 residues. The germline V gene encodes CDR1 SEHNR and CDR2 FQNEAQ (reference sequence). CDR3 sequence (DNA): TGTGCCAGCAGCTTATCGACGGGACAGCAAGAGACCCAGTACTTC. It yields the protein CASSLSTGQQETQYF.

This sequence joins TRBV6-4 and TRBJ1-6, with 10 bases aligning to TRBD1. From germline, CDR1 is MRHNA and CDR2 SNTAGT. Trimming cost V 0 bases and J 8 bases; bases outside gene matches: 1. The CDR3 contains 15 residues. CDR3 DNA sequence: TGTGCCAGCAGTGACTCCGGGACAGGGGATTCACCCCTCCACTTT. Amino acids: CASSDSGTGDSPLHF.

This chain uses TRBV9 with TRBJ1-4; D uncertain. V gave up 3 bases and J gave up 4 bases, with 13 bases separating them. This CDR3 has 15 residues. Germline loops: CDR1 SGDLS, CDR2 YYNGEE. In nucleotides, the CDR3 is TGTGCCAGCAGCGGCAGGACTGGGATTAATGAAAAACTGTTTTTT. Translated, it gives CASSGRTGINEKLFF.

The chain carries TRBV11-2 and TRBJ2-5; weak D call: TRBD1 (5 bases). V was clipped by 3 bases and J by 1 base, with 12 bases between them. CDR3 length: 15 amino acids. CDR1 and CDR2 (germline): SGHAT, FQNNGV. The CDR3, as DNA: TGTGCCAGCAGCTTTTTAGGGGCCGCCCAAGAGACCCAGTACTTC. Protein product: CASSFLGAAQETQYF.